This T cell receptor (beta chain) was captured in a study of T cells after yellow fever vaccination. Conversion of TCR transcripts into cDNA relied on 5'RACE template switching, which added a universal primer site and UMIs. One entry per CDR3 protein, called by TCRdb with MiXCR from the 5' RACE reads. The sample has just over 25,000 distinct CDR3 sequences, about 5.5% seen once. With 6 bases removed from V and 4 bases from J, the gap between germline ends came to 12 bases. Germline V gene sequence: CDR1 MNHNY, CDR2 SVGAGI (reference sequence). CDR3 size: 13 residues. This clonotype has at least ten counts.

The chain uses TRBV6-6 and TRBJ2-5; D is undetermined. This receptor was taken from a man aged 30-40 years who received the YFV17D yellow fever vaccine. The material sequenced was PBMCs, either bulk or a sorted T-cell subset (CD4+, CD8+, memory, or dextramer-sorted; not recorded which), taken 15 days after the yellow fever booster vaccination. The CDR3 sequence: CASSPQWRETQYF. DNA of the CDR3: TGTGCCAGCAGCCCACAATGGCGAGAGACCCAGTACTTC.